The 30 T cell receptor beta chains given below trace back to one sample, sequenced in a study of T cell clonality in common variable immunodeficiency. The protocol was immunoSEQ multiplex PCR, while the TCRdb copy is restricted to in-frame clones and leaves out a portion. The table lists about 28,000 clones, with no singletons. These receptors' antigens are unknown. Study-level points and caveats: In common variable immunodeficiency, TCR beta chains reportedly carried fewer deletions and N-nucleotide insertions.

The specimen sequenced was peripheral blood mononuclear cells. These TCRs come from a human donor with common variable immunodeficiency.

Only a few counts were recorded for this clone. The CDR3 end is not reached by the read, which stops 3 residues before it; the germline J gene fills it in. V and J are TRBV6-2 or TRBV6-3 and TRBJ2-3; TRBD2 aligns across 7 bases. The germline V gene has CDR1 MNHEY and CDR2 SVGEGT. CDR3 length: 15 residues. J was trimmed by 6 bases and V by 3 bases; bases with no gene match: 9. Partial CDR3 DNA: TGTGCCAGCAGTTATCAGGTGGGGGGGTTCGATACG. Translating gives CASSYQVGGFDT. The whole CDR3 region reads CASSYQVGGFDTQYF.

In its sample, this clone was seen many times. The CDR3 end falls 3 residues outside the read, so it is completed with the germline J gene. V gene TRBV7-2 combines with J gene TRBJ2-4; 7 bases are shared with TRBD2. J gave up 2 bases and V 0 bases, and 4 bases lay outside the gene matches. Germline CDR1 is SGHTA and CDR2 is FQGNSA. This CDR3 is 16 amino acids long. Here the CDR3 reads CASSLAPSGPKNIQYF. The CDR3 DNA, read in part, is TGTGCCAGCAGCTTAGCCCCTAGCGGCCCCAAAAACATT.

Comment on this clone: The read ends 3 residues shy of where the CDR3 ends; the end is completed using the germline J gene. The chain recombines TRBV7-2 with TRBJ1-1; perhaps TRBD1 as D (6 bases). V gave up 1 base and J gave up 4 bases, with 13 bases separating them. The CDR3 spans 15 residues. From germline, CDR1 is SGHTA and CDR2 FQGNSA. Partial CDR3 DNA: TGTGCCAGCAGCTTAGTTTGGGGGCGGACCACTGAA. Translated, it gives CASSLVWGRTTE. The full CDR3 protein reads CASSLVWGRTTEAFF.

The part of the CDR3 DNA that was read is TGTGCCAGCAGTGTTGTACAGGGTCACTACGAG. Its translation: CASSVVQGHYE. The complete CDR3 sequence is CASSVVQGHYEQYF. This chain uses TRBV6-1 with TRBJ2-7; the D gene is possibly TRBD1 (6 bases). Sequencing ends 3 residues short of the CDR3 end; the germline J gene provides the rest. CDR3 length equals 14 residues. CDR1 and CDR2 from the germline V gene are MNHNS and SASEGT. Trimming pared 4 bases from V and 3 bases from J, leaving 13 bases between.

About this clone itself: The CDR3 end is not reached by the read, which stops 3 residues before it; the germline J gene fills it in. The chain recombines TRBV2 with TRBJ2-5; 9 bases align to TRBD1. V gave up 11 bases and J gave up 2 bases; unmatched junction bases: 18. CDR1 is SNHLY, CDR2 FYNNEI, per germline. The CDR3 contains 17 residues. CDR3 sequence: CAGGERSGTGKQETQYF. The DNA read from the CDR3 is TGTGCCGGGGGGGAAAGAAGCGGGACAGGGAAACAAGAGACC.

This clone was counted between two and nine times. The CDR3 extends 3 residues past the end of the read, so its final part is completed from the germline J gene. This rearrangement joins TRBV7-3 to TRBJ1-1; D uncertain. CDR3 length: 15 amino acids. Germline V gene sequence: CDR1 SGHTA, CDR2 FQGTGA. Deletions cut 1 base from V and 0 bases from J, with 9 bases between. CDR3 DNA, as far as it was read: TGTGCCAGCAGCTTAAATAGAGGGCTGAACACTGAA. It encodes CASSLNRGLNTE. The entire CDR3 sequence reads CASSLNRGLNTEAFF.

This clone was counted at least ten times. The CDR3 end lies 3 residues beyond the end of the read and is filled in from the germline J gene. V usage is TRBV7-1 and J usage is TRBJ2-3; possible D gene TRBD1, 7 bases. TRBV7-1 is an ORF for which the function is uncertain. Deletions cut 3 bases from V and 0 bases from J, with 25 bases between. The CDR3 is made up of 20 amino acids. CDR3 residues: CASSSYSGLRTGQSTDTQYF. The sequenced CDR3 bases are TGTGCCAGCAGCTCCTACAGCGGGTTGCGGACAGGACAAAGCACAGATACG.

The sample holds many counts of this clone. The CDR3 end falls 3 residues outside the read, so it is completed with the germline J gene. The chain recombines TRBV20-1 with TRBJ1-2; 9 nucleotides line up with TRBD1. Germline CDR1 reads DFQATT; CDR2 reads SNEGSKA (reference sequence). V was clipped by 6 bases and J by 4 bases; unmatched bases: 9. This CDR3 is built from 14 residues. The CDR3 DNA, read in part, is TGCAGTGCGGATCACAGGGGGCGCCGCTATGGC. Protein product: CSADHRGRRYG. The CDR3, in full, reads CSADHRGRRYGYTF.

Of note for this clone: The CDR3 goes on 3 residues after the read ends, and that part is filled in from the germline J gene. The chain combines TRBV18 with TRBJ1-1; a possible D gene is TRBD1 (6 bases). The V end lost 1 base, the J end lost 1 base, and 10 bases lay between the germline ends. Germline CDR1 KGHSH, CDR2 LQKENI. CDR3 length equals 15 residues. Partial CDR3 DNA: TGTGCCAGCTCACCACTGCCAGGGGCGAACACTGAA. Protein product: CASSPLPGANTE. The full CDR3 protein is CASSPLPGANTEAFF. The entire variable domain, with the rest obtained from reference TRBV18 and TRBJ1-1, is as follows: NAGVMQNPRHLVRRRGQEARLRCSPMKGHSHVYWYRQLPEEGLKFMVYLQKENIIDESGMPKERFSAEFPKEGPSILRIQQVVRGDSAAYFCASSPLPGANTEAFFGQGTRLTVV.

This clone was detected a few times. The CDR3 end is not reached by the read, which stops 3 residues before it; the germline J gene fills it in. The chain combines TRBV6-2 or TRBV6-3 with TRBJ1-6; 7 nucleotides align to TRBD1. The CDR3 has 15 amino acids. J was trimmed by 5 bases and V by 0 bases; bases with no gene match: 1. The germline gives CDR1 MNHEY, CDR2 SVGEGT. Partial CDR3 DNA: TGTGCCAGCAGTTACTCCAGGGGGGATAATTCACCC. This codes for CASSYSRGDNSP. The entire CDR3 sequence reads CASSYSRGDNSPLHF.

This clone was observed many times. The read falls 3 residues short of the CDR3 end, and the missing part is taken from the germline J gene. This chain links TRBV7-3 with TRBJ2-5, with 10 bases fitting TRBD2. The CDR3 is 16 residues long. The V and J ends lost 2 bases and 2 bases, in that order; junction bases with no gene match: 5. Per germline, CDR1 SGHTA and CDR2 FQGTGA. CDR3 DNA, as far as it was read: TGTGCCAGCAGCTTAGGCCAGCGGGGGGGACAAGAGACC. It specifies CASSLGQRGGQET. The entire CDR3 protein is CASSLGQRGGQETQYF.

This clone appeared a few times. The read halts 3 residues ahead of the CDR3 end, with the missing end drawn from the germline J gene. The chain has TRBV2 and TRBJ2-7; D gene uncertain. The V end was cut by 3 bases, the J end by 2 bases, with 14 bases between. Per germline, CDR1 SNHLY and CDR2 FYNNEI. This CDR3 is built from 15 residues. The CDR3 reads CASSDPSAVPYEQYF. The covered CDR3 bases are TGTGCCAGCAGTGACCCCTCCGCGGTACCCTACGAG. The whole variable domain, remainder taken from reference TRBV2 and TRBJ2-7, is EPEVTQTPSHQVTQMGQEVILRCVPISNHLYFYWYRQILGQKVEFLVSFYNNEISEKSEIFDDQFSVERPDGSNFTLKIRSTKLEDSAMYFCASSDPSAVPYEQYFGPGTRLTVT.

Ten or more counts support this clone. The sequenced fragment ends 3 residues before the CDR3 boundary, so the rest is inferred from the germline J gene. The genes are TRBV7-3 and TRBJ2-1; a possible D gene is TRBD2 (5 bases). Germline V gives CDR1 SGHTA, CDR2 FQGTGA. The CDR3 spans 13 residues. V was cut by 2 bases and J by 4 bases, with 6 bases left in between. Incomplete CDR3 DNA: TGTGCCAGCAGCTTATGGACTTACAATGAG. This translates into CASSLWTYNE. In full, the CDR3 is CASSLWTYNEQFF. Full variable domain (outside the CDR3, taken from reference TRBV7-3 and TRBJ2-1): GAGVSQTPSNKVTEKGKYVELRCDPISGHTALYWYRQSLGQGPEFLIYFQGTGAADDSGLPNDRFFAVRPEGSVSTLKIQRTERGDSAVYLCASSLWTYNEQFFGPGTRLTVL.

This clone has just a few counts. The read stops 3 residues short of the end of the CDR3; the missing end is completed from the germline J gene. The gene calls are TRBV18 and TRBJ1-2; D remains unclear. The CDR3 consists of 16 residues. Germline-derived CDR1 and CDR2 are KGHSH and LQKENI. Deletions cut 0 bases from V and 0 bases from J, with 11 bases between. CDR3 loop: CASSPPVRLTNYGYTF. Incomplete CDR3 DNA: TGTGCCAGCTCACCACCTGTGCGGCTTACTAACTATGGC.

This clone was picked up many times. The read finishes 3 residues shy of the CDR3 end, and the germline J gene is used to complete it. The gene calls are TRBV20-1 and TRBJ2-1; 10 bases align to TRBD2. The ends lost 0 bases at V and 4 bases at J; junction bases unmatched: 9. CDR1 and CDR2 (germline): DFQATT, SNEGSKA (reference sequence). The length of the CDR3 is 17 residues. Incomplete CDR3 DNA: TGCAGTGCTAGAGATGGGTCTAGCGGGGGTCTATACAATGAG. Amino acids: CSARDGSSGGLYNE. The entire CDR3 is CSARDGSSGGLYNEQFF.

Only a few counts were recorded for this clone. The CDR3 extends 3 residues past the end of the read, so its final part is completed from the germline J gene. This sequence joins TRBV6-2 or TRBV6-3 and TRBJ2-3; 8 bases agree with TRBD2. Losses at the gene ends were 5 bases for V and 2 bases for J; bases not matched to a gene: 3. Germline V CDR1 and CDR2: MNHEY, SVGEGT. CDR3 length: 14 amino acids. CDR3 sequence: CASSGTRDTDTQYF. Incomplete CDR3 DNA: TGTGCCAGCAGTGGGACTAGAGACACAGATACG.

This clone was picked up a small number of times. Coverage ceases 3 residues before the CDR3 finishes, and the germline J gene fills in the end. The chain combines TRBV5-1 with TRBJ2-7; possibly TRBD1 for D (6 bases). The ends were cut back, 4 bases at V and 1 base at J, with 18 bases in the middle. The CDR3 is 16 amino acids. Germline CDR1 reads SGHRS; CDR2 reads YFSETQ. CDR3 bases read: TGCGCCAGCAGCGAGGGGTCAGGGGAAAGATCCTACGAG. This encodes CASSEGSGERSYE. The entire CDR3 reads CASSEGSGERSYEQYF.

This clone was detected many times. The read ends 3 residues before the CDR3 terminus; that terminus is restored from the germline J gene. The chain employs TRBV4-2 and TRBJ1-2; D uncertain. Germline CDR1 LGHNA, CDR2 YNFKEQ. The V end lost 4 bases, the J end lost 4 bases, and 22 bases lay between the germline ends. This CDR3 is 17 amino acids long. CDR3 bases read: TGTGCCAGCAGCCGCGATGCTCCCAGGTACACGTTCTATGGC. As protein: CASSRDAPRYTFYG. The complete CDR3 sequence is CASSRDAPRYTFYGYTF.

Ten or more counts support this clone. The CDR3 goes on 3 residues after the read ends, and that part is filled in from the germline J gene. V gene TRBV19 combines with J gene TRBJ1-5, with D perhaps TRBD1 (5 bases). The germline V and J ends were trimmed by 1 base and 0 bases, with 7 bases remaining between them. The CDR3 loop spans 15 amino acids. Germline V CDR1 and CDR2: LNHDA, SQIVND (reference sequence). The CDR3 spells CASSIGQTSNQPQHF. The DNA read from the CDR3 is TGTGCCAGTAGTATAGGACAGACTAGCAATCAGCCC. The entire variable domain, with the rest obtained from reference TRBV19 and TRBJ1-5, is as follows: DGGITQSPKYLFRKEGQNVTLSCEQNLNHDAMYWYRQDPGQGLRLIYYSQIVNDFQKGDIAEGYSVSREKKESFPLTVTSAQKNPTAFYLCASSIGQTSNQPQHFGDGTRLSIL.

Notes on this clone: The missing CDR3 end, 3 residues past where the read stops, is filled in from the germline J gene. The chain carries TRBV7-3 and TRBJ1-2, with D uncertain. The germline V gene has CDR1 SGHTA and CDR2 FQGTGA. The V end was cut by 1 base, the J end by 0 bases, with 9 bases between. This CDR3 comprises 15 residues. The CDR3 loop reads CASSLSQASNYGYTF. CDR3 DNA (partial): TGTGCCAGCAGCTTAAGCCAGGCGTCTAACTATGGC.

This clone was observed a handful of times. The observed sequence ends 3 residues before the CDR3 terminus, with the missing tail filled in from the germline J gene. This chain uses TRBV7-2 with TRBJ2-5; weak D call: TRBD2 (7 bases). CDR3 size: 13 residues. V was cut by 8 bases and J by 4 bases, with 14 bases left in between. Germline V lookup: CDR1 SGHTA, CDR2 FQGNSA. CDR3 DNA, as far as it was read: TGTGCCAGCGGGGGGGCGGGCGGAGAGACC. This encodes CASGGAGGET. The whole CDR3 is CASGGAGGETQYF.

To note about this clone: The CDR3 goes on 3 residues after the read ends, and that part is filled in from the germline J gene. The rearrangement joins TRBV6-2 or TRBV6-3 to TRBJ2-7, with 7 bases aligning to TRBD1. V was clipped by 6 bases and J by 5 bases; unmatched bases: 7. CDR1 MNHEY and CDR2 SVGEGT come from the germline V gene. The CDR3 is made up of 13 amino acids. The sequenced CDR3 bases are TGTGCCAGCAGACCGGGACAGACGCACGAG. Protein: CASRPGQTHE. The whole CDR3 protein reads CASRPGQTHEQYF.

In its sample, this clone was seen a few times. The CDR3 extends 3 residues past the end of the read, so its final part is completed from the germline J gene. V gene TRBV2 combines with J gene TRBJ1-6, with TRBD1 matching 7 bases. There are 14 residues in the CDR3. CDR1 and CDR2 from the germline V gene are SNHLY and FYNNEI. CDR3: CASHRQGASLTLHF. The covered CDR3 bases are TGTGCCAGCCACAGACAGGGTGCTTCTCTAACC.

This clone was detected only a few times. The read comes to an end 3 residues before the CDR3 does, leaving the germline J gene to fill in the end. The chain employs TRBV6-2 or TRBV6-3 and TRBJ1-1; no reliable D call. Germline V gene sequence: CDR1 MNHEY, CDR2 SVGEGT. The V and J ends lost 5 bases and 4 bases respectively, with 23 bases between them. The CDR3 totals 17 residues. CDR3 DNA, as far as it was read: TGTGCCAGCAGTCGACCCCGTTCGGGGAACCTGGGCACTGAA. As protein: CASSRPRSGNLGTE. The complete CDR3 sequence is CASSRPRSGNLGTEAFF.

This clone was detected many times. The CDR3 goes on 3 residues after the read ends, and that part is filled in from the germline J gene. The rearrangement joins TRBV2 to TRBJ2-7; 8 bases fit TRBD1. The V segment lost 1 base and the J segment 4 bases; nucleotides outside the gene matches: 6. The length of the CDR3 is 15 residues. Germline V gives CDR1 SNHLY, CDR2 FYNNEI. Partial CDR3 DNA: TGTGCCAGCAGTGAAGGGACAGGGCTTAGGTACGAG. Amino acid sequence: CASSEGTGLRYE. The entire CDR3 protein reads CASSEGTGLRYEQYF. Full variable domain (remainder filled in from reference TRBV2 and TRBJ2-7): EPEVTQTPSHQVTQMGQEVILRCVPISNHLYFYWYRQILGQKVEFLVSFYNNEISEKSEIFDDQFSVERPDGSNFTLKIRSTKLEDSAMYFCASSEGTGLRYEQYFGPGTRLTVT.

This clone was counted between two and nine times. The DNA ends 3 residues before the CDR3 does, and the rest of the CDR3 is filled in from the germline J gene. The rearrangement links TRBV2 to TRBJ1-6; tentative D call: TRBD1 (6 bases). V shed 6 bases and J shed 9 bases, with 18 bases lying between them. The germline V gene has CDR1 SNHLY and CDR2 FYNNEI. The CDR3 covers 15 residues. Incomplete CDR3 DNA: TGTGCCAGCAGCCGAACCGGGGGGCGGGCTTCACCC. Translation gives CASSRTGGRASP. The CDR3 as a whole reads CASSRTGGRASPLHF.

This clone was recorded at least ten times. The CDR3 is cut off 3 residues early in the read; its end comes from the germline J gene. The J gene is TRBJ2-5, the V gene TRBV7-6; 12 nucleotides line up with TRBD1. The germline CDR1 and CDR2 sequences are SGHVS and FNYEAQ. Unmatched junction bases numbered 5, after V lost 4 bases and J lost 5 bases. There are 15 residues in the CDR3. The sequenced part of the CDR3 DNA is TGTGCCAGCAGCTCTGGGACAGGGGGCTTGGAGACC. Translated, it gives CASSSGTGGLET. The whole CDR3 reads CASSSGTGGLETQYF.

This clone was observed a handful of times. The CDR3 end lies 3 residues beyond the end of the read and is filled in from the germline J gene. The chain employs TRBV11-2 and TRBJ1-6; TRBD1 might be the D (6 bases). There are 15 residues in the CDR3. Germline V CDR1 and CDR2: SGHAT, FQNNGV. Trimming pared 9 bases from V and 3 bases from J, leaving 15 bases between. CDR3 DNA (partial): TGTGCCAGTGCCCCGGACAGCCTCTATAATTCACCC. Protein product: CASAPDSLYNSP. The entire CDR3 reads CASAPDSLYNSPLHF. The variable domain in full, completed from reference TRBV11-2 and TRBJ1-6, reads EAGVAQSPRYKIIEKRQSVAFWCNPISGHATLYWYQQILGQGPKLLIQFQNNGVVDDSQLPKDRFSAERLKGVDSTLKIQPAKLEDSAVYLCASAPDSLYNSPLHFGNGTRLTVT.

This clone came up many times. Read data end 3 residues before the CDR3 end; the end is taken from the germline J gene. The V gene is TRBV30, the J gene TRBJ2-7; TRBD2 matches at 14 bases. J was trimmed by 4 bases and V by 4 bases; bases with no gene match: 3. Germline V gives CDR1 GTSNPN, CDR2 SVGIG (reference sequence). The CDR3 is made up of 14 amino acids. CDR3 bases read: TGTGCCTGGACGGGACTAGCGGGGGTTTACGAG. Its translation is CAWTGLAGVYE. The complete CDR3 reads CAWTGLAGVYEQYF.

A remark on this clone: The read ends 3 residues early relative to the CDR3; the germline J gene fills the gap. The genes are TRBV7-9 and TRBJ1-2, with D possibly matching TRBD1 (5 bases). CDR1 SEHNR and CDR2 FQNEAQ come from the germline V gene (reference sequence). The CDR3 length is 14 residues. The CDR3 protein is CASSYGGEGISYTF. The sequenced CDR3 bases are TGTGCCAGCAGCTACGGGGGGGAAGGGATAAGC.